This T cell receptor beta chain appears in the sequencing data of a study of blood T cell repertoires in COVID-19. V was cut by 8 bases and J by 5 bases, with 18 bases left in between. Germline V gives CDR1 SQVTM, CDR2 ANQGSEA. The CDR3 is 13 amino acids. The data were produced by immunoSEQ multiplex PCR, yet TCRdb's version contains in-frame clones alone and is incomplete. The sample includes some 370,000 clones, around 86% seen only once; the top ten take over 4.5%. This chain connects TRBV29-1 to TRBJ1-2, with D tentatively TRBD1 (5 bases). This clonotype was sampled from a woman aged 50 to 65 who had recovered from COVID-19. The sequencing input was PBMCs or T cells enriched from blood (not recorded which). This CDR3 is CSFRPGQGYGYTF. The CDR3 DNA sequence: TGCAGCTTCAGACCCGGGCAGGGTTATGGCTACACCTTC. Full variable domain (outside the CDR3, taken from reference TRBV29-1 and TRBJ1-2): SAVISQKPSRDICQRGTSLTIQCQVDSQVTMMFWYRQQPGQSLTLIATANQGSEATYESGFVIDKFPISRPNLTFSTLTVSNMSPEDSSIYLCSFRPGQGYGYTFGSGTRLTVV.